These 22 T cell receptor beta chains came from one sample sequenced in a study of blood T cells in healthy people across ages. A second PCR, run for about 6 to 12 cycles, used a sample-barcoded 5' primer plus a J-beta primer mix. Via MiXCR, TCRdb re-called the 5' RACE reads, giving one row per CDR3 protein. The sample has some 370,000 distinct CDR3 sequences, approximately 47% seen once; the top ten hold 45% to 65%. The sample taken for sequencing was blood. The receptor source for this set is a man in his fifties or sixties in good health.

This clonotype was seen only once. In nucleotides, the CDR3 is TGTGCCAGCAGTGTTGGGGGGGCCCTCAATGAGCAGTTCTTC. Translation: CASSVGGALNEQFF. V gene TRBV2 combines with J gene TRBJ2-1, with D maybe TRBD2 (7 bases). CDR1 and CDR2 (germline): SNHLY, FYNNEI. The CDR3 is 14 residues long. With 4 bases removed from V and 6 bases from J, the gap between germline ends came to 13 bases. The whole variable domain, remainder taken from reference TRBV2 and TRBJ2-1, is EPEVTQTPSHQVTQMGQEVILRCVPISNHLYFYWYRQILGQKVEFLVSFYNNEISEKSEIFDDQFSVERPDGSNFTLKIRSTKLEDSAMYFCASSVGGALNEQFFGPGTRLTVL.

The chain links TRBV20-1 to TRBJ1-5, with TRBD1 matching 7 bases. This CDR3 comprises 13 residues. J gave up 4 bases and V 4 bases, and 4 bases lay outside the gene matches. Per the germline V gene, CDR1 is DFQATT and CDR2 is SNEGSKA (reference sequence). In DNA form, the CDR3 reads TGCAGTGCTACTGGACAGGCTAATCAGCCCCAGCATTTT. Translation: CSATGQANQPQHF.

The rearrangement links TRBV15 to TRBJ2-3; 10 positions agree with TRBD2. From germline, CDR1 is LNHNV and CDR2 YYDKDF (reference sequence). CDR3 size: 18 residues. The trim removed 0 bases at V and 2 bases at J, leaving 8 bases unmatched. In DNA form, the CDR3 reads TGTGCCACCAGCAGAGAGCGGGCTAGCGGGAGTCACACAGATACGCAGTATTTT. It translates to CATSRERASGSHTDTQYF.

The CDR3 nucleotides read TGTGCCAGCAGTTGGGGGGGGCCCGGCAATGAGCAGTTCTTC. Residues: CASSWGGPGNEQFF. V gene TRBV12-3 or TRBV12-4 combines with J gene TRBJ2-1; perhaps TRBD2 as D (7 bases). V lost 4 bases and J lost 6, with 13 bases in between. The CDR3 spans 14 residues.

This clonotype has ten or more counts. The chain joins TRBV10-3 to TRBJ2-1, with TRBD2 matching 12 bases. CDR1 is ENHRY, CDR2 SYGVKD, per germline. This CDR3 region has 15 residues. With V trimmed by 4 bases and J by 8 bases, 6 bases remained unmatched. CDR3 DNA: TGTGCCATCAGTGCCCGACTAGCGGGAGCCCATGAGCAGTTCTTC. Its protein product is CAISARLAGAHEQFF.

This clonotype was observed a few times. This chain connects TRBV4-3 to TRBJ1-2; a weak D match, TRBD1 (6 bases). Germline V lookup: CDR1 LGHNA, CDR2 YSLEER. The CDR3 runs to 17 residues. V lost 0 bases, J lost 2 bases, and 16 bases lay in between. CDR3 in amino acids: CASSQDFVGQGNYGYTF. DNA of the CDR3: TGCGCCAGCAGCCAAGATTTCGTAGGGCAGGGGAACTATGGCTACACCTTC.

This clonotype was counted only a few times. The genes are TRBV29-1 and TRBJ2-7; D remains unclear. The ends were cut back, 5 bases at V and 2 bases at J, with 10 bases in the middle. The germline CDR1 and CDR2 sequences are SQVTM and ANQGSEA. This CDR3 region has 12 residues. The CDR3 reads CSVHTGPYEQYF. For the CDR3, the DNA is TGCAGCGTTCACACCGGACCCTACGAGCAGTACTTC.

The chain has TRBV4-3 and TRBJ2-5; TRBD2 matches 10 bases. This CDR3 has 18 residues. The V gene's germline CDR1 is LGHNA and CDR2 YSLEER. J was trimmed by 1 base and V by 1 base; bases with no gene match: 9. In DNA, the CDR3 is TGCGCCAGCAGCCAAGGTGGTAGGAGCGGGAGGGCCCAAGAGACCCAGTACTTC. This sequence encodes CASSQGGRSGRAQETQYF.

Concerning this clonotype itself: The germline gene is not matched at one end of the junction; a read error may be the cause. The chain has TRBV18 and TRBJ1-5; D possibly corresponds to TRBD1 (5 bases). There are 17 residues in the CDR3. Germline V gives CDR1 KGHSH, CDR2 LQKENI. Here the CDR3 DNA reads TGTGCCAGCTCACGGGGTCCGGGGGTTGGTAGCAGTCAGCCCCAGCATTTT. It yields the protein CASSRGPGVGSSQPQHF.

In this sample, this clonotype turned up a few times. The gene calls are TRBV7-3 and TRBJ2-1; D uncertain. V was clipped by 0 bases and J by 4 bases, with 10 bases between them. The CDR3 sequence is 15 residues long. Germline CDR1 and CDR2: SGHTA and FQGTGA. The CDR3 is CASSLTIARYNEQFF. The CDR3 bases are TGTGCCAGCAGCTTAACGATCGCCAGGTACAATGAGCAGTTCTTC.

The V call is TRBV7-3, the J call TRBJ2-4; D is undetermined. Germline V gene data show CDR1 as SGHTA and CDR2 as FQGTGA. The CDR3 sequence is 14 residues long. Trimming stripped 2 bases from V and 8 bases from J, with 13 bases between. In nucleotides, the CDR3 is TGTGCCAGCAGCTTAGAAAAGGGCAAGGACATTCAGTACTTC. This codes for CASSLEKGKDIQYF. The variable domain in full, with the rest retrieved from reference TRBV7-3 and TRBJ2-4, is GAGVSQTPSNKVTEKGKYVELRCDPISGHTALYWYRQSLGQGPEFLIYFQGTGAADDSGLPNDRFFAVRPEGSVSTLKIQRTERGDSAVYLCASSLEKGKDIQYFGAGTRLSVL.

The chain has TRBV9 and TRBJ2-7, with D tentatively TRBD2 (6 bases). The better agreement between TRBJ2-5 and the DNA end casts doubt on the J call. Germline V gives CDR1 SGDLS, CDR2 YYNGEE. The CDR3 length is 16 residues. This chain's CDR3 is CASSVAGTRIRETQYF. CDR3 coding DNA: TGTGCCAGCAGCGTAGCCGGGACTCGGATTCGGGAGACCCAGTACTTC.

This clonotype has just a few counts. The CDR3 bases are TGTGCCAGCAGGCTACAGGGTAACTATGGCTACACCTTC. Its protein is CASRLQGNYGYTF. This rearrangement joins TRBV27 to TRBJ1-2; TRBD1 is a possible D gene (6 bases). Germline CDR1 reads MNHEY; CDR2 reads SMNVEV (reference sequence). The CDR3 has 13 amino acids. V lost 6 bases and J lost 1, with 9 bases in between.

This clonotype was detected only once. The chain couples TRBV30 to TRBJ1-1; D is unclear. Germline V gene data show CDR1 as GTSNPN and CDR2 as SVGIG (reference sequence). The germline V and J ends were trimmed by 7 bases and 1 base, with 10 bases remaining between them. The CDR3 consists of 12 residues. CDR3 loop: CALEGANTEAFF. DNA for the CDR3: TGTGCCTTGGAGGGAGCGAACACTGAAGCTTTCTTT.

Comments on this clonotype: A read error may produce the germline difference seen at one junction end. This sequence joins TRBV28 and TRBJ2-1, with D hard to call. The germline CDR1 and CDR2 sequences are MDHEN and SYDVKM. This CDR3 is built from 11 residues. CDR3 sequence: CASSSPNQQFF. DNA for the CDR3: TGTGCCAGCAGTTCCCCCAATCAGCAGTTCTTC.

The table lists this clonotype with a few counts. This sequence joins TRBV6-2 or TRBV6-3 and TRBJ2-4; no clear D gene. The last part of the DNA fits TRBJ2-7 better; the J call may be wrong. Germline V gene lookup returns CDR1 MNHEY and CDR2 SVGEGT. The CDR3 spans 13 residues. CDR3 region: CASSYSVTYEQYF. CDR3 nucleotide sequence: TGTGCCAGCAGTTACTCGGTTACCTACGAGCAGTACTTC.

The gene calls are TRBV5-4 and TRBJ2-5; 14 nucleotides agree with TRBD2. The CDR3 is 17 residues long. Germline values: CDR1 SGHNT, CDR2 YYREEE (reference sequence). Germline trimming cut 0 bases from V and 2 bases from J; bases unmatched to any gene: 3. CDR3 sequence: CASSLGGLAGAQETQYF. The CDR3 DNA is TGTGCCAGCAGCTTGGGGGGACTAGCGGGAGCGCAAGAGACCCAGTACTTC.

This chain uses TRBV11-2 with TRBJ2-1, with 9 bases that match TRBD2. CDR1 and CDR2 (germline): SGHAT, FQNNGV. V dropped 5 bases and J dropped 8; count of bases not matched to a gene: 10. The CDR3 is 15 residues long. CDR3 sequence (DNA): TGTGCCAGCAGCCGGGCGGGAGGGTTTCGGGATGAGCAGTTCTTC. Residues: CASSRAGGFRDEQFF.

The CDR3 spells CASTAGTAGNIQYF. The CDR3 bases are TGTGCCAGCACCGCCGGGACAGCGGGAAACATTCAGTACTTC. The chain recombines TRBV6-5 with TRBJ2-4, with D possibly TRBD1 on 7 matching bases. V was clipped by 7 bases and J by 6 bases, with 16 bases between them. CDR3 length: 14 amino acids. Looked up from germline, CDR1 is MNHEY and CDR2 is SVGAGI.

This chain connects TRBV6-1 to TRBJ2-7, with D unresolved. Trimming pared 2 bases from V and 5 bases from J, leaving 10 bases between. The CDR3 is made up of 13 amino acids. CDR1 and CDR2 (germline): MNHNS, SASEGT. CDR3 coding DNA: TGTGCCAGCAGTGAAACTGGGTGGAACGAGCAGTACTTC. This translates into CASSETGWNEQYF.

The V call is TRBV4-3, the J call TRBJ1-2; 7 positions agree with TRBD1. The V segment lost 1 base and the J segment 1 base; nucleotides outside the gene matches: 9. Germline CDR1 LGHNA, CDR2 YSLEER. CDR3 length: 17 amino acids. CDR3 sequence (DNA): TGCGCCAGCAGCCAAGTAGGGACAGCCGGGTATAACTATGGCTACACCTTC. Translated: CASSQVGTAGYNYGYTF.

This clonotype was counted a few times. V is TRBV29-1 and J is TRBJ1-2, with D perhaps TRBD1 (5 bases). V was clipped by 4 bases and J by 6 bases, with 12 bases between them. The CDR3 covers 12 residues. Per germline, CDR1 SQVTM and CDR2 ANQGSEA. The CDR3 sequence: CSVVGGIDGYTF. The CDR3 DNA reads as TGCAGCGTTGTTGGGGGTATCGATGGCTACACCTTC.